This T cell receptor (beta chain) was recorded in a study of metastatic and nonmetastatic thyroid tumors (dated by TCRdb to 2019 to 2021). Study-level background: The researchers compared repertoires between peripheral blood samples and tumor or nodule tissue samples from patients with malignant or benign thyroid disease. What the research found in general, with its limitations: TCR beta diversity was reported as significantly higher in malignant tumors than in benign nodules, in both blood and tumor samples.

Library preparation employed PCR. The listed sequencing device is Illumina HiSeq 4000. The TCR beta-chain CDR3 region of each patient was profiled by high-throughput sequencing. As for how the authors treated the data: CDR3 differences across clinicopathological groups were used to build a classifier for discriminating distant-metastatic papillary thyroid cancer patients. The Shannon index was used to assess repertoire diversity, and the Morisita-Horn index was used to assess tumor-blood repertoire similarity. The public reads were reanalyzed by TCRdb: fastp trimming at Q25, MiXCR alignment, in-frame beta chains only. The V and J calls shown here were made by TCRdb, not taken from the authors' results. Here the sample has 16,000 or so clones; approximately 24% occur a single time. The ten largest clones represent about 13% of the sample. With regard to this clone: Its antigen is still unknown. No quality values exist for individual bases; no much larger clone is one base distant.

Before undergoing thyroid surgery, none of the patients had been given any kind of treatment. Using T-cell receptor beta sequencing, the study looked back at clinical samples from patients collected from about 2011 to 2019. This TCR was sampled from a male donor with papillary thyroid cancer or a benign thyroid nodule (not recorded which). Some clones in this sample may be carry-over from other donors' samples. Sequencing was done on a sample of tumor tissue.

For the CDR3, the sequence is CSISFRVLLWTEAFF. The DNA is as follows: TGTTCCATCAGTTTCAGAGTTCTCTTGTGGACTGAAGCTTTCTTT. The chain uses TRBV12-3 or TRBV12-4 and TRBJ1-1, with no confident D gene call. The cysteine opens and the phenylalanine closes a CDR3 of 15 amino acids. Solely the CDR3 DNA is kept, with 45 bases framed from the first base.